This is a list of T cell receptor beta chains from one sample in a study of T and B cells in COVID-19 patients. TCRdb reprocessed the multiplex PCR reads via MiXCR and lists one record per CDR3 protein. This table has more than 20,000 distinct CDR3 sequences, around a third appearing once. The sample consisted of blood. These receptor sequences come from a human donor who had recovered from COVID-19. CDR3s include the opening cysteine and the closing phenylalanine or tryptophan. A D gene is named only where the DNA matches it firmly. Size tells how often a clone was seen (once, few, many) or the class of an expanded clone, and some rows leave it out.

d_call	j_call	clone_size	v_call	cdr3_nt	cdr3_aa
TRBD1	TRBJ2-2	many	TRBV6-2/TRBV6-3	TGTGCCAGCACCGGCATTGACAGGGGGCGAACCGGGGAGCTGTTTTTT	CASTGIDRGRTGELFF
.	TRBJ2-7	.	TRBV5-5	TGTGCCAGCAGCCAAGAGCCCGTTTACGAGCAGTACTTC	CASSQEPVYEQYF
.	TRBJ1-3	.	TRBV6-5	TGTGCCAGCAGGGGGTCCCTGGCTGGAAACACCATATATTTT	CASRGSLAGNTIYF
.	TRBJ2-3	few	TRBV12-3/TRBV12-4	TGTGCCAGCAGTTCCCCCCGTAGGGCGGGTGAGGGGTTCACAGATACGCAGTATTTT	CASSSPRRAGEGFTDTQYF
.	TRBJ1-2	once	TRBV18	TGTGCCAGCTCACCACGGGCAGACTATGGCTACACCTTC	CASSPRADYGYTF
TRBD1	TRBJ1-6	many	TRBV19	TGTGCCAGTCAGGACAGGGGGATATCACCCCTCCACTTT	CASQDRGISPLHF
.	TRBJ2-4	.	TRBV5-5	TGTGCCAGCAGCCCGACAGGAGGTGGGAACATTCAGTACTTC	CASSPTGGGNIQYF
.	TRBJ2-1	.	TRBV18	TGTGCCAGCTCACCACCGATGGGGGACCGGCTGTTGAATGAGCAGTTCTTC	CASSPPMGDRLLNEQFF
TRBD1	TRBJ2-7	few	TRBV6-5	TGTGCCAGCAGTTACGGGGTATTGGGTCGGGGACAGCTTCGCTCCTACGAGCAGTACTTC	CASSYGVLGRGQLRSYEQYF
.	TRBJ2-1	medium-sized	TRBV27	TGTGCCAGTACGACAGACCACAATGAGCAGTTCTTC	CASTTDHNEQFF
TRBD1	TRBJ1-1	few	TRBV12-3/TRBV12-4	TGTGCCAGCAGTTTGCGCCAGACAGGGGTTGAAGCTTTCTTT	CASSLRQTGVEAFF
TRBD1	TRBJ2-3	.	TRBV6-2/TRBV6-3	TGTGCCAGCAGATCACCCCGGGACAGGGGAAGAGATACGCAGTATTTT	CASRSPRDRGRDTQYF